This paragraph covers one T cell receptor beta chain sequence. What it recognizes is unknown. Both 60 Vbeta primers and 13 Jbeta primers went into the PCR. Data came from immunoSEQ multiplex PCR; TCRdb stores just in-frame clones and leaves some out. The sample has some 160,000 clones, roughly 80% seen once. This entry belongs to a study of cytomegalovirus exposure and HLA in healthy donors. Study outcomes and limitations: A later analysis appeared to link common viral pathogens to several of the most significant clusters. The sole available immune exposure information was CMV serostatus. Previously analyzed data showed that most TCR beta V segments were productive at a frequency of about 87% or about 30%.

Trimming shortened V by 3 bases and J by 3 bases, and 11 bases separated the two germline ends. The CDR3 extends over 14 amino acids. Germline V gene sequence: CDR1 SNHLY, CDR2 FYNNEI. The sequenced sample consisted of PBMCs. The chain has TRBV2 and TRBJ1-2; TRBD1 might be the D (6 bases). The sequence came from a man aged 50 or older in good health and CMV-seropositive. The CDR3 reads CASSEDSLYYGYTF. CDR3 nucleotides: TGTGCCAGCAGTGAGGACAGTTTGTACTATGGCTACACCTTC.